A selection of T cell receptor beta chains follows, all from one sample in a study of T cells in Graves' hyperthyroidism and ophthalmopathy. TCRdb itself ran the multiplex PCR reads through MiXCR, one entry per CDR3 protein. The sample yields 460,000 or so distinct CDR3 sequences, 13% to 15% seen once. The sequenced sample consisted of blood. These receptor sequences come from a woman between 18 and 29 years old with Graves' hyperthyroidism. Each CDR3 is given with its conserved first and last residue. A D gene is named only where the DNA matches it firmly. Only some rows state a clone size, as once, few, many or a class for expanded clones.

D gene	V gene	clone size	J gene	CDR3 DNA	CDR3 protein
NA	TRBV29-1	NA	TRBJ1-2	TGCAGCGTGGGTCCGGGGTATCGGGGTCGTTATGGCTACACCTTC	CSVGPGYRGRYGYTF
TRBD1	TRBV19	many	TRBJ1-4	TGTGCCAGTAGTAACCAACGACAGGGTTTGGGGAAAAAACTGTTTTTT	CASSNQRQGLGKKLFF
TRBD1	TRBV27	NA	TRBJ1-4	TGTGCCAGCAGAGACGGGACAGCTAATGAAAAACTGTTTTTT	CASRDGTANEKLFF
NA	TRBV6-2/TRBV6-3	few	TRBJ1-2	TGTGCCAGCAGTTCCAATCGAGGGCCTAACTATGGCTACACCTTC	CASSSNRGPNYGYTF
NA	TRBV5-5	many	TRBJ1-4	TGTGCCAGCAGCTTGGAGGTCGGGGGCGCTAATGAAAAACTGTTTTTT	CASSLEVGGANEKLFF
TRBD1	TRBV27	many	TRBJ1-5	TGTGCCAGCAGTTGGGGACAGGGAGCTACTCAGCCCCAGCATTTT	CASSWGQGATQPQHF
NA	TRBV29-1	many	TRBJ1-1	TGCAGCGTAATGAACACTGAAGCTTTCTTT	CSVMNTEAFF
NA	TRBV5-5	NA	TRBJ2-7	TGTGCCAGCAGTTCGGGGGCCGCCTGCGAGCAGTACTTC	CASSSGAACEQYF
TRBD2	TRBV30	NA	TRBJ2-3	TGTGCCTGGAGTTTAGTAGCGGGAGAGACAGATACGCAGTATTTT	CAWSLVAGETDTQYF
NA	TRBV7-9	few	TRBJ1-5	TGTGCCAGCAGCTTGACAGGAGGGACCAATCAGCCCCAGCATTTT	CASSLTGGTNQPQHF
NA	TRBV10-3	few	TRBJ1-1	TGTGCCATCAGTGAAAGGGCTTACACTGAAGCTTTCTTT	CAISERAYTEAFF
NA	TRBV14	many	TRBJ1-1	TGTGCCAGCAGCCTGGGAGCCTTCGAAGCTTTCTTT	CASSLGAFEAFF
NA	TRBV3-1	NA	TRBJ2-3	TGTGCCAGCAGCCAAGATGGGGGCTCAGATACGCAGTATTTT	CASSQDGGSDTQYF
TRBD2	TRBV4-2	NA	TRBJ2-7	TGTGCCAGCAGCCAAGAGCTAGCGGGCCGCTACGAGCAGTACTTC	CASSQELAGRYEQYF
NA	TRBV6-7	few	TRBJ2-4	TGTGCCAGCAGTTACCCCCAATCCTCTCGGGGACTAGCCAAAAACATTCAGTACTTC	CASSYPQSSRGLAKNIQYF
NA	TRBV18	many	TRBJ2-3	TGTGCCAGCTCAACGACTAGGAGCACAGATACGCAGTATTTT	CASSTTRSTDTQYF
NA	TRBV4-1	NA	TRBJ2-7	TGCGCCAGCAGCCAGGCAGACCTAGGTGGCGAGCAGTACTTC	CASSQADLGGEQYF
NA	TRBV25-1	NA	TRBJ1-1	TGTGCCAGCAGTCAAACACAGGGCAGGGTGTGGAACACTGAAGCTTTCTTT	CASSQTQGRVWNTEAFF
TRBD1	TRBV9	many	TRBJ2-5	TGTGCCAGCAGCCCGCGACAGGGGCTACAAGAGACCCAGTACTTC	CASSPRQGLQETQYF
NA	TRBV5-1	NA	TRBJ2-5	TGCGCCAGCAGCTTAGTTGGCAGCGGAGAGACCCAGTACTTC	CASSLVGSGETQYF
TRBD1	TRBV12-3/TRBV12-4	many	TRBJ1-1	TGTGCCAGCAGCCGGAAGACAGGGAACGCTGAAGCTTTCTTT	CASSRKTGNAEAFF
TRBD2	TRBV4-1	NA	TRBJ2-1	TGCGCCAGCAGCCACTATGCGGGACTAGCGGGAGCCCAATCCTACAATGAGCAGTTCTTC	CASSHYAGLAGAQSYNEQFF
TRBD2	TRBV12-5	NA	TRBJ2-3	TGTGCTAGTGGTTTTCTAGCGGGAACAGATACGCAGTATTTT	CASGFLAGTDTQYF
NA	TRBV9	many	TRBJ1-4	TGTGCCAGCAGCTCCCAGGGGCGGGCTAATGAAAAACTGTTTTTT	CASSSQGRANEKLFF
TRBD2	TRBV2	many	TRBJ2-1	TGTGCCAGCAAGAGTCTGCGGGAGGGGGAGCAGTTCTTC	CASKSLREGEQFF
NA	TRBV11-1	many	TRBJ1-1	TGTGCCAGCAGCTCTTACAGGTTCTCGAACACTGAAGCTTTCTTT	CASSSYRFSNTEAFF
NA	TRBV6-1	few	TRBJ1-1	TGTGCCAGCAGGAGAGACGGTCGAACCATGAACACTGAAGCTTTCTTT	CASRRDGRTMNTEAFF
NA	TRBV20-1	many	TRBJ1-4	TGCAGTGCTGCAGGAGGAACCAGCTGGGAAAAACTGTTTTTT	CSAAGGTSWEKLFF
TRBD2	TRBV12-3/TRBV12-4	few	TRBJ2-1	TGTGCCAGCAGTTCCCCCGGACTAGCGGGGGGGTTAATCTTC	CASSSPGLAGGLIF
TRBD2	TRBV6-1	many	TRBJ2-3	TGTGCCAGCAGTGAAGGGCGGGGGGCTAGCACAGATACGCAGTATTTT	CASSEGRGASTDTQYF
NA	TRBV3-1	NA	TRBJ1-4	TGTGCCAGCAGCCAAGATTCTGCATTCGGGGATAATGAAAAACTGTTTTTT	CASSQDSAFGDNEKLFF
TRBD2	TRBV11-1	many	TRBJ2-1	TGTGCCAGCAGCTTAGGCGTAGCGGGAAACAATGAGCAGTTCTTC	CASSLGVAGNNEQFF
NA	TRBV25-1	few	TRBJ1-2	TGTGCCAGCAGCCCCCCAAGTGGGACCTTTTATGGCTACACCTTC	CASSPPSGTFYGYTF
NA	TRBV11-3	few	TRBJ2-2	TGTGCCAGCAGCCCCCGGATGGACACCGGGGAGCTGTTTTTT	CASSPRMDTGELFF
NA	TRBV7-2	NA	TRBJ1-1	TGTGCCAGCAGCTTAAGTCAGGGTTGGCGGGAAGAAGCTTTCTTT	CASSLSQGWREEAFF
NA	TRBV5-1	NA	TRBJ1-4	TGCGCCAGCAGCCCCTTCCTGGACGGAGGACGCGAAAAACTGTTTTTT	CASSPFLDGGREKLFF
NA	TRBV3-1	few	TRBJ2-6	TGTGCCAGCTCCGGGGCTTTTGCTGGGGCCAACGTCCTGACTTTC	CASSGAFAGANVLTF
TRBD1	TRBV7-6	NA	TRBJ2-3	TGTGCCAGCAGCTTAGGGGGACAGGGTAGCACAGATACGCAGTATTTT	CASSLGGQGSTDTQYF
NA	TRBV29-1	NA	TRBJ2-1	TGCAGCGTTGAAGGTGGCAGGGGGGATGAGCAGTTCTTC	CSVEGGRGDEQFF
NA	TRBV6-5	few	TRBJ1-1	TGTGCCAGCAGTTACTCACTGAGGAACACTGAAGCTTTCTTT	CASSYSLRNTEAFF
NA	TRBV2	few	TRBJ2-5	TGTGCCAGCAGGGACACCTTTGGTGAAGAGACCCAGTACTTC	CASRDTFGEETQYF
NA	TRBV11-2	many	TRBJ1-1	TGTGCCAGCAGTCCCAGACACTTCACTGAAGCTTTCTTT	CASSPRHFTEAFF
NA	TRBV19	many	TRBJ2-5	TGTGCCAGTAGTCGGGACGGATTTCAAGAGACCCAGTACTTC	CASSRDGFQETQYF
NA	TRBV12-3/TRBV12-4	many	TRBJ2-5	TGTGCCAGCAAACTGCAAGAGACCCAGTACTTC	CASKLQETQYF
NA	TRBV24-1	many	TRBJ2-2	TGTGCCACCAGTGATCCTGACCTACCTAGGACCGGGGAGCTGTTTTTT	CATSDPDLPRTGELFF
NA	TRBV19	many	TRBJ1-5	TGTGCCAGTAGTATAGCCGGACAGAGGGATGATGGCAATCAGCCCCAGCATTTT	CASSIAGQRDDGNQPQHF
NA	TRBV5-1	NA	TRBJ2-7	TGCGCCAGCAGCTTTGACCCCCAAGGCCAAACCATCTACGAGCAGTACTTC	CASSFDPQGQTIYEQYF
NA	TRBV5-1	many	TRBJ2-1	TGCGCCAGCAGCTTGGAGGAAAAGTCCTACAATGAGCAGTTCTTC	CASSLEEKSYNEQFF
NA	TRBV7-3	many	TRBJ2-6	TGTGCCAGCAGCCGCCGGGCCGCTAACTCTGGGGCCAACGTCCTGACTTTC	CASSRRAANSGANVLTF
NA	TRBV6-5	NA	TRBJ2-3	TGTGCCAGCAGTTACGCGGGGAACACAGATACGCATTATTTT	CASSYAGNTDTHYF
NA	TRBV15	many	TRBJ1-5	TGTGCCACCAGCAGAGGATGGCAGAGCAATCAGCCCCAGCATTTT	CATSRGWQSNQPQHF
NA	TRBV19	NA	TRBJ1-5	TGTGCCAGTAGTATCGACCGGAGCGGAGGTCAGCCCCAGCATTTT	CASSIDRSGGQPQHF
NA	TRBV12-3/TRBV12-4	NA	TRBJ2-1	TGTGCCAGCAGTTTAGGGCGGAGAGCCTACAATGAGCAGTTCTTC	CASSLGRRAYNEQFF